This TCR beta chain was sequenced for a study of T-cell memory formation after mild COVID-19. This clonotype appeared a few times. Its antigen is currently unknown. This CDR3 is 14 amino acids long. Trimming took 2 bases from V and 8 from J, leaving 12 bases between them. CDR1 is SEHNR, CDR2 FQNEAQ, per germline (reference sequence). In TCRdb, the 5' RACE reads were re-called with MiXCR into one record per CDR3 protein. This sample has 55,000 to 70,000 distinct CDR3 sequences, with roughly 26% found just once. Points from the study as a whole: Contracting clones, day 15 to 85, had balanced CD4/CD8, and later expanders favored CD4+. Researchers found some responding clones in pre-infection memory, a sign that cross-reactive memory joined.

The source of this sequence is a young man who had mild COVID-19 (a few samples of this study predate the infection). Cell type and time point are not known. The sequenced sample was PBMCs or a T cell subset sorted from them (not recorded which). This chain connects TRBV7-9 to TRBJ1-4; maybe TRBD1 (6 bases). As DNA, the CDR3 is TGTGCCAGCAGCTTAATAGCAGGGGACGAAAAACTGTTTTTT. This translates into CASSLIAGDEKLFF.